This T cell receptor (beta chain) was retrieved from a study of blood T cell repertoires in COVID-19. The repertoire was sequenced with immunoSEQ multiplex PCR; TCRdb's copy has only in-frame clones and lacks some. The sample includes about 490,000 clones, approximately 85% seen only once; the top ten take about 3%. Germline V gene lookup returns CDR1 SEHNR and CDR2 FQNEAQ (reference sequence). V was pared by 2 bases and J by 4 bases, with 14 bases between. The CDR3 totals 16 residues. The sample consisted of peripheral blood. This TCR was sampled from a human donor in a cohort sampled during active COVID-19. This chain joins TRBV7-9 and TRBJ1-4, with D tentatively TRBD1 (5 bases). The CDR3, as DNA: TGTGCCAGCAGCTTAACCAGTTCGGGGGTTAATGAAAAACTGTTTTTT. As protein: CASSLTSSGVNEKLFF.